The 27 T cell receptor beta chains below come from one sample, sequenced in a study of cytomegalovirus exposure and HLA in healthy donors. PCR employed 60 Vbeta and 13 Jbeta primers. Assay: immunoSEQ multiplex PCR; the TCRdb copy retains only in-frame clones and omits some. This table holds 90,000 to 120,000 clones, 70% to 80% found once. The sequenced material came from PBMCs. The source of these receptors is a man between 18 and 29 years old in good health and CMV-seronegative.

The chain is built from TRBV5-1 and TRBJ2-3, with D tentatively TRBD1 (6 bases). There are 16 residues in the CDR3. V gave up 5 bases and J gave up 0 bases, with 16 bases separating them. Germline assignment: CDR1 SGHRS and CDR2 YFSETQ. CDR3 coding DNA: TGCGCCAGCAGAACAACAGGGACCCTTAGCACAGATACGCAGTATTTT. Encoded protein: CASRTTGTLSTDTQYF.

The chain has TRBV11-3 and TRBJ2-3, with 11 bases fitting TRBD1. Per germline, CDR1 SGHNT and CDR2 YENEEA. The CDR3 runs to 17 residues. Unmatched junction bases numbered 6, after V lost 1 base and J lost 3 bases. In DNA form, the CDR3 reads TGTGCCAGCAGCTTAGGCTCGGGACAGGGGGAGACAGATACGCAGTATTTT. It yields the protein CASSLGSGQGETDTQYF.

V usage is TRBV10-3 and J usage is TRBJ1-2; 10 bases fit TRBD1. The CDR3 has 16 amino acids. The V gene's germline CDR1 is ENHRY and CDR2 SYGVKD. With V trimmed by 4 bases and J by 7 bases, 12 bases remained unmatched. The CDR3 nucleotides read TGTGCCATCAGTGCAAAACCGACAGGGGGCGGACCTGGCTACACCTTC. Protein product: CAISAKPTGGGPGYTF.

The rearrangement links TRBV19 to TRBJ1-6; 7 bases match TRBD1. Trimming at V came to 3 bases and at J to 7 bases, leaving 6 bases not matched to a gene. Germline CDR1 LNHDA, CDR2 SQIVND (reference sequence). The CDR3 runs to 15 residues. The CDR3: CASSMSQGENSPLHF. The DNA for the CDR3 is TGTGCCAGTAGTATGAGTCAGGGGGAAAATTCACCCCTCCACTTT.

This clone was detected only once. The CDR3 DNA reads TGTGCCAGCAGCGGGACAGGGGTTGACTATGGCTACACCTTC. This gives the protein CASSGTGVDYGYTF. The chain is built from TRBV13 and TRBJ1-2; 10 nucleotides align to TRBD1. The CDR3 sequence is 14 residues long. V was clipped by 5 bases and J by 3 bases; unmatched bases: 3. Per germline, CDR1 PRHDT and CDR2 FYEKMQ (reference sequence).

J is TRBJ2-7 and V is TRBV6-5; tentative D call: TRBD2 (6 bases). CDR1 MNHEY and CDR2 SVGAGI come from the germline V gene. With 5 bases removed from V and 5 bases from J, the gap between germline ends came to 16 bases. The CDR3 runs 14 residues. The CDR3 loop is CASSTLGGLNEQYF. The CDR3 DNA follows: TGTGCCAGCAGTACCCTCGGAGGGCTCAACGAGCAGTACTTC.

J is TRBJ1-1 and V is TRBV18; TRBD1 matches at 9 bases. J was trimmed by 4 bases and V by 4 bases; bases with no gene match: 7. Germline CDR1 is KGHSH and CDR2 is LQKENI. The CDR3 loop spans 15 amino acids. In nucleotides, the CDR3 is TGTGCCAGCTCACTTAAGACAGGGGGAGGCACTGAAGCTTTCTTT. Encoded protein: CASSLKTGGGTEAFF.

The chain employs TRBV28 and TRBJ2-5, with 8 bases identical to TRBD2. CDR1 is MDHEN, CDR2 SYDVKM, per germline. After removal of 5 bases from V and 5 bases from J, the junction contained 13 bases not matched to a gene. The CDR3 contains 16 residues. The chain's CDR3 is CASSQKGAGGRETQYF. In nucleotides, the CDR3 is TGTGCCAGCAGTCAGAAAGGGGCGGGGGGCAGGGAGACCCAGTACTTC.

The chain uses TRBV5-1 and TRBJ2-1; D possibly corresponds to TRBD2 (6 bases). CDR1 and CDR2 from the germline V gene are SGHRS and YFSETQ. Trimming pared 0 bases from V and 12 bases from J, leaving 13 bases between. The CDR3 sequence is 13 residues long. CDR3 sequence: CASSLGGEDPQFF. The CDR3 DNA reads TGCGCCAGCAGCTTGGGGGGGGAGGACCCGCAGTTCTTC.

Remarks on this clone: Other nucleotide sequences in the sample specify the same CDR3. This sequence joins TRBV19 and TRBJ1-1, with D perhaps matching TRBD1 (5 bases). V was shortened by 0 bases and J by 1 base, with 9 bases between the two germline ends. Germline values: CDR1 LNHDA, CDR2 SQIVND (reference sequence). The CDR3 sequence is 15 residues long. The CDR3 loop is CASSIDPRGNTEAFF. The CDR3 DNA follows: TGTGCCAGTAGTATAGATCCAAGGGGGAACACTGAAGCTTTCTTT.

The chain carries TRBV9 and TRBJ2-1; weak D call: TRBD2 (5 bases). CDR3 size: 17 residues. The ends were cut back, 0 bases at V and 2 bases at J, with 15 bases in the middle. Germline V lookup: CDR1 SGDLS, CDR2 YYNGEE. This chain's CDR3 is CASSVAGGLDPYNEQFF. CDR3 in DNA: TGTGCCAGCAGCGTAGCTGGTGGACTCGATCCCTACAATGAGCAGTTCTTC.

A few counts support this clone. The sample holds other DNA sequences that translate to the same CDR3. The chain joins TRBV4-3 to TRBJ2-3, with 7 bases that match TRBD2. Germline CDR1 is LGHNA and CDR2 is YSLEER. The CDR3 runs 17 residues. Losses at the gene ends were 0 bases for V and 5 bases for J; bases not matched to a gene: 11. The CDR3 here is CASSQEHPRSGVDTQYF. The CDR3 DNA reads TGCGCCAGCAGCCAAGAACACCCGAGGAGCGGGGTAGATACGCAGTATTTT.

The rearrangement links TRBV7-6 to TRBJ1-1, with TRBD1 matching over 8 bases. V shed 1 base and J 11 bases; nucleotides not matched to a gene: 6. This CDR3 has 13 amino acids. Germline V gene data show CDR1 as SGHVS and CDR2 as FNYEAQ. The CDR3 DNA follows: TGTGCCAGCAGCTTAGGGGACAGGCAAGACGCTTTCTTT. Its translation is CASSLGDRQDAFF.

This clone was recorded only once. This chain links TRBV5-6 with TRBJ1-6; D is perhaps TRBD1 (5 bases). Germline V gene lookup returns CDR1 SGHDT and CDR2 YYEEEE. The CDR3 totals 16 residues. The V end lost 1 base, the J end lost 1 base, and 9 bases lay between the germline ends. Here the CDR3 reads CASSLTGRSYNSPLHF. The CDR3 region has the DNA TGTGCCAGCAGCTTGACAGGCAGGTCCTATAATTCACCCCTCCACTTT.

This chain connects TRBV19 to TRBJ2-1, with D hard to call. Germline V gene lookup returns CDR1 LNHDA and CDR2 SQIVND (reference sequence). CDR3 length equals 15 residues. Trimming pared 1 base from V and 0 bases from J, leaving 7 bases between. CDR3 in amino acids: CASSIVPSSYNEQFF. The CDR3 nucleotides read TGTGCCAGTAGTATAGTCCCGAGCTCCTACAATGAGCAGTTCTTC. The variable domain in full, completed from reference TRBV19 and TRBJ2-1, reads DGGITQSPKYLFRKEGQNVTLSCEQNLNHDAMYWYRQDPGQGLRLIYYSQIVNDFQKGDIAEGYSVSREKKESFPLTVTSAQKNPTAFYLCASSIVPSSYNEQFFGPGTRLTVL.

The rearrangement links TRBV19 to TRBJ2-3; the match to TRBD1 covers 9 bases. V shed 5 bases and J 2 bases; nucleotides not matched to a gene: 8. There are 16 residues in the CDR3. In germline, CDR1 is LNHDA, CDR2 SQIVND (reference sequence). CDR3 region: CASSFSGTGTTDTQYF. DNA of the CDR3: TGTGCCAGTAGTTTTTCCGGGACAGGGACCACAGATACGCAGTATTTT.

The V gene is TRBV15, the J gene TRBJ2-2; tentative D call: TRBD2 (6 bases). The CDR3 consists of 15 residues. Between the trimmed V and J ends, which lost 7 bases and 3 bases, there was a span of 15 bases. Germline V gene data show CDR1 as LNHNV and CDR2 as YYDKDF (reference sequence). The CDR3 spells CATKIGWEDTGELFF. For the CDR3, the DNA is TGTGCCACCAAAATTGGCTGGGAGGACACCGGGGAGCTGTTTTTT. Looking up the rest from reference TRBV15 and TRBJ2-2 gives the full variable domain: DAMVIQNPRYQVTQFGKPVTLSCSQTLNHNVMYWYQQKSSQAPKLLFHYYDKDFNNEADTPDNFQSRRPNTSFCFLDIRSPGLGDTAMYLCATKIGWEDTGELFFGEGSRLTVL.

The CDR3 region is CASSQQGASDTQYF. The CDR3 DNA is TGTGCCAGTAGTCAACAGGGGGCCTCAGATACGCAGTATTTT. V gene TRBV19 combines with J gene TRBJ2-3; TRBD1 aligns across 9 bases. This CDR3 comprises 14 residues. Germline trimming cut 5 bases from V and 4 bases from J; bases unmatched to any gene: 4. The germline CDR1 and CDR2 sequences are LNHDA and SQIVND (reference sequence). Full variable domain (remainder filled in from reference TRBV19 and TRBJ2-3): DGGITQSPKYLFRKEGQNVTLSCEQNLNHDAMYWYRQDPGQGLRLIYYSQIVNDFQKGDIAEGYSVSREKKESFPLTVTSAQKNPTAFYLCASSQQGASDTQYFGPGTRLTVL.

This chain connects TRBV7-8 to TRBJ1-4; TRBD1 is a possible D gene (5 bases). The germline V gene has CDR1 SGHVS and CDR2 FQNEAQ. Trimming left V 4 bases short and J 7 bases short, with 19 bases between. This CDR3 has 16 residues. The CDR3 DNA follows: TGTGCCAGCAGCTCAAGGAGGGGCGGATTAGGTGAAAAACTGTTTTTT. Residues: CASSSRRGGLGEKLFF.

The rearrangement joins TRBV7-7 to TRBJ2-7; weak D call: TRBD2 (5 bases). The CDR3 spans 15 residues. Trimming pared 1 base from V and 6 bases from J, leaving 16 bases between. CDR1 and CDR2 (germline): SSHAT, FNYEAQ (reference sequence). The CDR3 spells CASSLGAGLGGEQYF. For the CDR3, the DNA is TGTGCCAGCAGCTTAGGGGCGGGTTTGGGTGGCGAGCAGTACTTC.

This rearrangement joins TRBV15 to TRBJ1-5; the D is unclear. With 5 bases removed from V and 0 bases from J, the gap between germline ends came to 38 bases. Germline lookup yields CDR1 LNHNV and CDR2 YYDKDF (reference sequence). CDR3 length equals 24 residues. The CDR3 loop reads CATSLTAELRGREGASYSNQPQHF. The CDR3 DNA reads as TGTGCCACCAGCCTAACAGCAGAGTTACGGGGTAGGGAAGGTGCTTCTTATAGCAATCAGCCCCAGCATTTT. The variable domain in full, with the rest retrieved from reference TRBV15 and TRBJ1-5, is DAMVIQNPRYQVTQFGKPVTLSCSQTLNHNVMYWYQQKSSQAPKLLFHYYDKDFNNEADTPDNFQSRRPNTSFCFLDIRSPGLGDTAMYLCATSLTAELRGREGASYSNQPQHFGDGTRLSIL.

The chain combines TRBV18 with TRBJ2-2; tentative D call: TRBD2 (5 bases). Germline assignment: CDR1 KGHSH and CDR2 LQKENI. The ends were cut back, 3 bases at V and 6 bases at J, with 8 bases in the middle. This CDR3 spans 13 amino acids. The CDR3 region is CASSPLDSGELFF. For the CDR3, the DNA is TGTGCCAGCTCACCCCTGGACTCCGGGGAGCTGTTTTTT.

This sequence joins TRBV7-9 and TRBJ2-7; D possibly corresponds to TRBD1 (6 bases). Trimming left V 5 bases short and J 6 bases short, with 17 bases between. This CDR3 is built from 14 residues. Per germline, CDR1 SEHNR and CDR2 FQNEAQ (reference sequence). The CDR3 region is CASSNSDSWSEQYF. CDR3 coding DNA: TGTGCCAGCAGCAACTCGGACAGTTGGAGCGAGCAGTACTTC.

This clone was observed a single time. The chain recombines TRBV18 with TRBJ2-2; D possibly corresponds to TRBD1 (6 bases). The CDR3 consists of 16 residues. V dropped 5 bases and J dropped 1 base, with 14 bases sitting between them. Per germline, CDR1 KGHSH and CDR2 LQKENI. In DNA, the CDR3 is TGTGCCAGCTCAAGGGCAGGGGATTTGAACACCGGGGAGCTGTTTTTT. As protein: CASSRAGDLNTGELFF.

This clone has just one count. The chain uses TRBV9 and TRBJ1-5; D is uncertain. The length of the CDR3 is 13 residues. The germline gives CDR1 SGDLS, CDR2 YYNGEE. The V end was cut by 2 bases, the J end by 3 bases, with 6 bases between. CDR3: CASSVGLNQPQHF. CDR3 sequence (DNA): TGTGCCAGCAGCGTGGGCCTCAATCAGCCCCAGCATTTT. The whole variable domain, filled in from reference TRBV9 and TRBJ1-5, reads DSGVTQTPKHLITATGQRVTLRCSPRSGDLSVYWYQQSLDQGLQFLIQYYNGEERAKGNILERFSAQQFPDLHSELNLSSLELGDSALYFCASSVGLNQPQHFGDGTRLSIL.

The chain recombines TRBV11-2 with TRBJ2-2; TRBD1 might be the D (5 bases). The CDR3 extends over 16 amino acids. Trimming cost V 1 base and J 3 bases, with 12 bases left between them. Germline V gene data show CDR1 as SGHAT and CDR2 as FQNNGV. Here the CDR3 reads CASSLVLGVDTGELFF. Here the CDR3 DNA reads TGTGCCAGCAGCTTAGTTCTAGGGGTGGACACCGGGGAGCTGTTTTTT.

This rearrangement joins TRBV6-1 to TRBJ1-6, with D possibly being TRBD1 (5 bases). From germline, CDR1 is MNHNS and CDR2 SASEGT. Trimming took 0 bases from V and 13 from J, leaving 16 bases between them. The CDR3 has 15 amino acids. The CDR3 is CASSEARGLFIPLHF. The CDR3 DNA reads as TGTGCCAGCAGTGAAGCCCGGGGGTTATTTATTCCCCTCCACTTT.